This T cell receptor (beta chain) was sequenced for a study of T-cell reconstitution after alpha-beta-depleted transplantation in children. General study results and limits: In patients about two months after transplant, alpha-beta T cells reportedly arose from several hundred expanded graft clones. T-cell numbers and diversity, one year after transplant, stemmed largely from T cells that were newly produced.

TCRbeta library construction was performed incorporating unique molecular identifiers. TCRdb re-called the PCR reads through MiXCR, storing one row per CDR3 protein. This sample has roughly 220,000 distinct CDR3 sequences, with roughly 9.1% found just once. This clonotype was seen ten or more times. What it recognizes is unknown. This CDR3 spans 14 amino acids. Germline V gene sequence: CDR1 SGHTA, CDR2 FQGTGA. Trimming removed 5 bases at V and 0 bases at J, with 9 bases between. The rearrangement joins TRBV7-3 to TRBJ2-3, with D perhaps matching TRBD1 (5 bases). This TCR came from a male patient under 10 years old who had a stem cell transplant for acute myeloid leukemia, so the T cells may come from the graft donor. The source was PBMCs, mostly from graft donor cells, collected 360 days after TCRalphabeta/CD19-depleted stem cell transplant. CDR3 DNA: TGTGCCAGCAGCACCCAGGGAAGCACAGATACGCAGTATTTT. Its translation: CASSTQGSTDTQYF.